The 32 T cell receptor beta chains reported below all come from one sample, sequenced in a study of T cells expressing NK-cell markers. After re-calling the 5' RACE reads, TCRdb lists one entry per CDR3 protein, DNA absent. In total, the table holds about 460,000 distinct CDR3 sequences. Material for sequencing was blood T cells: a sorted CD56 or NKG2C T cell subset, CD4+ or CD8+ T cells, or bulk PBMC T cells (not recorded which). The receptor source for this set is a woman between 45 and 60 years old in good health.

This chain connects TRBV27 to TRBJ2-1; checking the TCRdb D call of TRBD2 is not possible without DNA. CDR1 and CDR2 from the germline V gene are MNHEY and SMNVEV (reference sequence). The CDR3 totals 16 residues. CDR3 protein: CASCLGLPFSYNEQFF.

The V gene is TRBV4-2, the J gene TRBJ2-1; TCRdb reports TRBD2, a call that lacks DNA to check it against. The germline gives CDR1 LGHNA, CDR2 YNFKEQ. The CDR3 length is 15 residues. CDR3 loop: CASSQESGALNEQFF.

The rearrangement uses TRBV9 and TRBJ2-1; the D call of TRBD2 rests on TCRdb alone, since no DNA is present to check it. The CDR3 has 12 amino acids. Germline loops: CDR1 SGDLS, CDR2 YYNGEE. The CDR3 sequence is CASSPDLATQFF.

The chain has TRBV10-3 and TRBJ2-3; TCRdb designates TRBD1, a call that cannot be tested without DNA. The germline V gene encodes CDR1 ENHRY and CDR2 SYGVKD. This CDR3 region has 16 residues. This chain's CDR3 is CAISAGTGARTDTQYF.

The chain recombines TRBV3-1 with TRBJ1-1. Looked up from germline, CDR1 is LGHDT and CDR2 is YNNKEL (reference sequence). The CDR3 length is 15 residues. The CDR3 is CASSPTVAAGTEAFF.

The CDR3: CASSETSGKNIQYF. This chain connects TRBV6-6 to TRBJ2-4; TCRdb gives TRBD2 as the D gene, but with no DNA this cannot be confirmed. CDR1 is MNHNY and CDR2 is SVGAGI in the germline V gene (reference sequence). The CDR3 is made up of 14 amino acids.

The genes are TRBV6-5 and TRBJ1-6; TCRdb indicates TRBD1, and absent DNA this call remains unverified. Germline V gene sequence: CDR1 MNHEY, CDR2 SVGAGI. The CDR3 loop spans 15 amino acids. CDR3 sequence: CASTSLGTALSPLHF.

V and J are TRBV2 and TRBJ1-5; the D call from TCRdb, TRBD1, cannot be confirmed without DNA. This CDR3 region has 16 residues. Germline V gives CDR1 SNHLY, CDR2 FYNNEI. The CDR3 protein is CASSTDGGPGSQPQHF.

The chain uses TRBV5-1 and TRBJ2-1. The CDR3 length is 13 residues. Per the germline V gene, CDR1 is SGHRS and CDR2 is YFSETQ. The CDR3 is CASSRPAQFEQFF.

The rearrangement uses TRBV27 and TRBJ2-7; TCRdb outputs TRBD2, but without DNA this stays unchecked. Per germline, CDR1 MNHEY and CDR2 SMNVEV (reference sequence). This CDR3 is built from 18 residues. This CDR3 reads CASSFEAGTSGSNHEQYF.

The chain is built from TRBV29-1 and TRBJ1-1. In germline, CDR1 is SQVTM, CDR2 ANQGSEA. The CDR3 has 12 amino acids. The chain's CDR3 is CSVVSSNTEAFF.

The chain joins TRBV3-1 to TRBJ2-1; TCRdb names TRBD1, which stays unverified in the absence of DNA. From germline, CDR1 is LGHDT and CDR2 YNNKEL (reference sequence). The CDR3 loop spans 17 amino acids. CDR3 region: CASSPSVFEATGGEQFF.

This chain connects TRBV12-3 or TRBV12-4 to TRBJ2-2. The CDR3 extends over 15 amino acids. The CDR3 here is CASSLTHGDTGELFF.

The chain joins TRBV20-1 to TRBJ2-4; TCRdb's D gene call, TRBD2, goes unchecked for lack of DNA. The V gene's germline CDR1 is DFQATT and CDR2 SNEGSKA (reference sequence). The CDR3 has 16 amino acids. The CDR3 loop is CSASASGRWDKNIQYF.

The V gene is TRBV20-1, the J gene TRBJ2-7. The CDR3 covers 11 residues. Germline V gene lookup returns CDR1 DFQATT and CDR2 SNEGSKA (reference sequence). CDR3 protein: CSARDQGMKYF.

The chain carries TRBV4-1 and TRBJ1-2. CDR1 is MGHRA, CDR2 YSYEKL, per germline. The CDR3 extends over 15 amino acids. The CDR3 region is CASSPQGPSNYGYTF.

The chain employs TRBV11-3 and TRBJ2-2. Germline V gene sequence: CDR1 SGHNT, CDR2 YENEEA. This CDR3 region has 12 residues. The CDR3 here is CASSFQSGELFF.

The V call is TRBV5-1, the J call TRBJ2-1; TCRdb's D call, TRBD2, is unchecked because there is no DNA. Per the germline V gene, CDR1 is SGHRS and CDR2 is YFSETQ. The CDR3 totals 14 residues. The CDR3 region is CASTGGSLHNEQFF.

V is TRBV30 and J is TRBJ2-3. Germline V gives CDR1 GTSNPN, CDR2 SVGIG (reference sequence). The CDR3 is 12 amino acids. This CDR3 is CAWSHSADTQYF.

The chain uses TRBV5-1 and TRBJ2-2; TCRdb designates TRBD2, a call that cannot be tested without DNA. The CDR3 length is 18 residues. Germline CDR1 reads SGHRS; CDR2 reads YFSETQ. CDR3 amino acids: CASSFEVGRVGNTGELFF.

The V and J genes are TRBV10-3 and TRBJ2-7; TCRdb outputs TRBD1, but without DNA this stays unchecked. Germline lookup yields CDR1 ENHRY and CDR2 SYGVKD. The CDR3 has 13 residues. This chain's CDR3 is CASKRDSDYEQYF.

This rearrangement joins TRBV27 to TRBJ2-5. Per germline, CDR1 MNHEY and CDR2 SMNVEV (reference sequence). This CDR3 comprises 14 residues. This CDR3 is CASSLGSYRETQYF.

The V call is TRBV3-1, the J call TRBJ2-1; TCRdb calls TRBD2, which cannot be checked without DNA. CDR3 length equals 15 residues. Germline CDR1 reads LGHDT; CDR2 reads YNNKEL (reference sequence). The CDR3 reads CASSGAGLSYNEQFF.

V and J are TRBV9 and TRBJ2-1; TCRdb's D call of TRBD2 is untestable without DNA. The CDR3 consists of 15 residues. Germline V gene data show CDR1 as SGDLS and CDR2 as YYNGEE. The CDR3 reads CASARGLAGGDEQFF.

The chain links TRBV4-2 to TRBJ1-3. From germline, CDR1 is LGHNA and CDR2 YNFKEQ. The CDR3 contains 16 residues. CDR3 protein: CASSQDSASSGNTIYF.

CDR3 in amino acids: CASSTGQTKQYF. The genes are TRBV6-2 or TRBV6-3 and TRBJ2-7; the D call of TRBD1 rests on TCRdb alone, since no DNA is present to check it. Germline V gene lookup returns CDR1 MNHEY and CDR2 SVGEGT. The CDR3 covers 12 residues.

The rearrangement links TRBV12-3 or TRBV12-4 to TRBJ2-5. This CDR3 has 13 residues. The CDR3 sequence: CASSLVKTETQYF.

V is TRBV5-6 and J is TRBJ1-4. The CDR3 is 12 residues long. From germline, CDR1 is SGHDT and CDR2 YYEEEE. CDR3 region: CASSRPNEKLFF.

This chain connects TRBV24-1 to TRBJ2-3; with no DNA, the TCRdb D assignment of TRBD1 cannot be verified. The CDR3 length is 16 residues. The germline CDR1 and CDR2 sequences are KGHDR and SFDVKD. CDR3 amino acids: CATSDPLPPDTDTQYF.

J is TRBJ2-1 and V is TRBV3-1. The CDR3 runs to 17 residues. CDR1 and CDR2 from the germline V gene are LGHDT and YNNKEL (reference sequence). CDR3 amino acids: CASSQDSWTRSYNEQFF.

The chain couples TRBV25-1 to TRBJ2-1; TCRdb's D gene call, TRBD2, goes unchecked for lack of DNA. The germline V gene has CDR1 MGHDK and CDR2 SYGVNS. The CDR3 is 17 residues long. This CDR3 reads CASSAKGLAGGPGEQFF.

The V gene is TRBV20-1, the J gene TRBJ2-1; TCRdb indicates TRBD2, and absent DNA this call remains unverified. CDR3 length: 12 amino acids. Per the germline V gene, CDR1 is DFQATT and CDR2 is SNEGSKA (reference sequence). The CDR3 here is CSARALGDEQFF.